The T cell receptor (beta chain) described here comes from a study of shared clonotypes between healthy human individuals. Study-level findings and limits: Unshared clonotypes carried lower generation probabilities than those common to all four donors. A few donors shared approximately 5% of their naive CD4 clonotypes.

The CDR3 has 12 amino acids. Germline CDR1 reads MGHRA; CDR2 reads YSYEKL. Trimming pared 1 base from V and 5 bases from J, leaving 5 bases between. CD45RO-negative CD8 cells positively selected for CCR7 made up the naive population, which excluded terminally differentiated effector memory CD45RA+ cells. Participating donors were healthy, HIV-negative adults free of recent acute infections or vaccinations. Every donor was a Caucasian adult from Nashville, Tennessee. Details on this clone: Antigen specificity is unknown. Other DNA sequences in this specimen translate into the identical CDR3.

This table comes from immunoSEQ multiplex PCR, and its TCRdb copy is limited to in-frame clones, with some not included. The sample holds roughly 2 million clones; approximately 94% are singletons and the top ten take 0.85% to 1.3%. This TCR derives from a man aged 18 to 30 in good health. The V gene is TRBV4-1, the J gene TRBJ2-5; weak D call: TRBD1 (5 bases). Sequencing was carried out using naive CD8+ T cells sorted from blood. The CDR3, as DNA: TGCGCCAGCAGCCAAGCAGGGGAGACCCAGTACTTC. It is translated as CASSQAGETQYF.